This T cell receptor beta chain originates from a study of blood T cell repertoires in COVID-19. Germline values: CDR1 MRHNA, CDR2 SNTAGT. This CDR3 is 15 amino acids long. Trimming took 7 bases from V and 1 from J; bases not matched to a gene: 7. TCRdb keeps only in-frame clones here, not all; method: immunoSEQ multiplex PCR. The sample lists about 260,000 clones; around 90% were seen once. The chain employs TRBV6-4 and TRBJ2-7, with TRBD2 matching 10 bases. The receptor was isolated from a human donor in a cohort sampled during active COVID-19. Input material: peripheral blood. The CDR3 DNA sequence: TGTGCCAGCAACCCCAGCGGGAGGGCTTCCTACGAGCAGTACTTC. Its protein product is CASNPSGRASYEQYF.